Listed below are T cell receptor beta chains from one sample, sequenced in a study of T cell changes during pregnancy in multiple sclerosis. Generated by immunoSEQ multiplex PCR, the TCRdb table keeps only in-frame clones and is missing some. The sample shows approximately 34,000 clones, about nine tenths of them seen only once. The sequencing here drew on CD8+ T cells from peripheral blood mononuclear cells, taken in the first trimester of pregnancy. These receptors all come from a female donor with multiple sclerosis, enrolled in a pregnancy study. Each CDR3 is given with its conserved first and last residue. A D gene is named only where the DNA matches it firmly. Some rows have no size entry. The others give once, few or many, or a class for an expanded clone.

D gene: TRBD1; clone size: .; J gene: TRBJ2-7; V gene: TRBV4-1; CDR3 protein: CASRDFRGQGSSEQYF; CDR3 DNA: TGCGCCAGCAGGGACTTCCGCGGACAGGGGTCCTCTGAGCAGTACTTC
D gene: TRBD1; clone size: .; J gene: TRBJ2-2; V gene: TRBV5-6; CDR3 protein: CASSPGTGRMTGELFF; CDR3 DNA: TGTGCCAGCAGCCCCGGGACAGGGCGTATGACCGGGGAGCTGTTTTTT
D gene: TRBD1; clone size: .; J gene: TRBJ1-5; V gene: TRBV10-2; CDR3 protein: CASRPGTGVQPQHF; CDR3 DNA: TGCGCCAGCCGCCCCGGGACAGGGGTTCAGCCCCAGCATTTT
D gene: .; clone size: once; J gene: TRBJ2-5; V gene: TRBV19; CDR3 protein: CATTRPPLGGGKTQYF; CDR3 DNA: TGTGCCACAACTAGACCGCCCCTAGGGGGGGGGAAGACCCAGTACTTC
D gene: TRBD2; clone size: once; J gene: TRBJ2-3; V gene: TRBV5-4; CDR3 protein: CASRVAGGTDTQYF; CDR3 DNA: TGTGCCAGCAGAGTAGCGGGGGGGACAGATACGCAGTATTTT
D gene: TRBD1; clone size: .; J gene: TRBJ1-2; V gene: TRBV28; CDR3 protein: CASSLPHRGRKANYGYTF; CDR3 DNA: TGTGCCAGCAGTTTACCCCACAGGGGGCGGAAGGCTAACTATGGCTACACCTTC
D gene: .; clone size: .; J gene: TRBJ1-5; V gene: TRBV9; CDR3 protein: CASSAEDSDQPQHF; CDR3 DNA: TGTGCCAGCAGCGCGGAAGACAGCGATCAGCCCCAGCATTTT
D gene: TRBD2; clone size: .; J gene: TRBJ2-3; V gene: TRBV2; CDR3 protein: CASSEGLASGRDTQYF; CDR3 DNA: TGTGCCAGCAGTGAAGGGTTGGCTAGCGGGAGGGATACGCAGTATTTT
D gene: .; clone size: .; J gene: TRBJ1-3; V gene: TRBV5-1; CDR3 protein: CASSLGPYSGNTIYF; CDR3 DNA: TGCGCCAGCAGCTTGGGGCCTTACTCTGGAAACACCATATATTTT
D gene: TRBD1; clone size: .; J gene: TRBJ2-7; V gene: TRBV5-6; CDR3 protein: CASSLNLPGQVYDEQYF; CDR3 DNA: TGTGCCAGCAGCCTAAACCTCCCGGGACAGGTTTACGACGAGCAGTACTTC
D gene: TRBD1; clone size: .; J gene: TRBJ1-1; V gene: TRBV2; CDR3 protein: CASSVWTGELNTEAFF; CDR3 DNA: TGTGCCAGCAGTGTTTGGACAGGCGAACTGAACACTGAAGCTTTCTTT
D gene: TRBD1; clone size: .; J gene: TRBJ2-7; V gene: TRBV13; CDR3 protein: CASSSGTGKSEQYF; CDR3 DNA: TGTGCCAGCAGTTCAGGGACAGGGAAGAGCGAGCAGTACTTC
D gene: .; clone size: .; J gene: TRBJ2-7; V gene: TRBV29-1; CDR3 protein: CSVEATNIGSYEQYF; CDR3 DNA: TGCAGCGTTGAAGCGACAAATATAGGCTCCTACGAGCAGTACTTC
D gene: TRBD1; clone size: .; J gene: TRBJ2-6; V gene: TRBV10-1; CDR3 protein: CASSTGRQGVISGANVLTF; CDR3 DNA: TGCGCCAGCAGTACGGGGCGGCAGGGGGTGATCTCCGGGGCCAACGTCCTGACTTTC
D gene: TRBD1; clone size: .; J gene: TRBJ2-3; V gene: TRBV5-8; CDR3 protein: CASSRPGTVNTDTQYF; CDR3 DNA: TGTGCCAGCAGCCGTCCCGGGACAGTAAACACAGATACGCAGTATTTT
D gene: .; clone size: .; J gene: TRBJ2-4; V gene: TRBV7-9; CDR3 protein: CASRRTVAKNIQYF; CDR3 DNA: TGTGCCAGCAGGCGGACAGTAGCCAAAAACATTCAGTACTTC
D gene: TRBD1; clone size: .; J gene: TRBJ2-1; V gene: TRBV29-1; CDR3 protein: CSARGMNEQFF; CDR3 DNA: TGCAGCGCCAGGGGGATGAATGAGCAGTTCTTC
D gene: TRBD2; clone size: medium-sized; J gene: TRBJ2-7; V gene: TRBV28; CDR3 protein: CASSPPAGGIYEQYF; CDR3 DNA: TGTGCCAGCAGTCCTCCGGCGGGAGGGATCTACGAGCAGTACTTC
D gene: .; clone size: .; J gene: TRBJ2-6; V gene: TRBV5-6; CDR3 protein: CASSLVDRSSGANVLTF; CDR3 DNA: TGTGCCAGCAGCTTGGTAGACAGGAGCTCTGGGGCCAACGTCCTGACTTTC
D gene: .; clone size: .; J gene: TRBJ1-1; V gene: TRBV7-2; CDR3 protein: CASSLGSIQAFF; CDR3 DNA: TGTGCCAGCAGCTTAGGCTCTATCCAAGCTTTCTTT
D gene: .; clone size: .; J gene: TRBJ1-5; V gene: TRBV28; CDR3 protein: CASSQGSGNSNQPQHF; CDR3 DNA: TGTGCCAGCAGTCAAGGTTCGGGTAATAGCAATCAGCCCCAGCATTTT
D gene: .; clone size: .; J gene: TRBJ2-7; V gene: TRBV7-8; CDR3 protein: CASSVQQGEGFYEQYF; CDR3 DNA: TGTGCCAGCAGCGTACAACAGGGGGAGGGGTTCTACGAGCAGTACTTC
D gene: .; clone size: .; J gene: TRBJ1-4; V gene: TRBV27; CDR3 protein: CASSLRRGGGEKLFF; CDR3 DNA: TGTGCCAGCAGTTTACGGAGGGGAGGGGGTGAAAAACTGTTTTTT
D gene: .; clone size: .; J gene: TRBJ2-6; V gene: TRBV29-1; CDR3 protein: CSVQGGGANVLTF; CDR3 DNA: TGCAGCGTTCAGGGAGGTGGGGCCAACGTCCTGACTTTC
D gene: .; clone size: .; J gene: TRBJ1-4; V gene: TRBV13; CDR3 protein: CASSLGHQGKEGEKLFF; CDR3 DNA: TGTGCCAGCAGCTTAGGGCACCAGGGAAAGGAAGGGGAAAAACTGTTTTTT
D gene: .; clone size: .; J gene: TRBJ1-1; V gene: TRBV15; CDR3 protein: CATSRDLGDTEAFF; CDR3 DNA: TGTGCCACCAGCAGAGATCTTGGAGACACTGAAGCTTTCTTT
D gene: TRBD1; clone size: .; J gene: TRBJ2-3; V gene: TRBV9; CDR3 protein: CASSFTTGTGADTQYF; CDR3 DNA: TGTGCCAGCAGCTTCACAACCGGGACAGGGGCAGATACGCAGTATTTT